Below are 29 T cell receptor beta chains sequenced from a single sample in a study of radiation and T cells in renal cell carcinoma (dated by TCRdb to about 2020). The sample's time point label is to be understood as: blood 4 weeks post-SBRT, at nephrectomy. The treatment or condition tag for this specimen amounts to: 15 Gy SBRT to primary tumor, nephrectomy 4 weeks later. Libraries were prepared through the immunoSEQ multiplex PCR assay. TCRdb holds this immuneACCESS table with in-frame rearrangements only. Some clones are missing; in checked studies, unresolved V genes explain under half, and the rest has no known cause. The sample data list 130,000 to 150,000 clones, and approximately 86% of these were observed just once. The top ten clones comprise 15% to 20% of the sample. Material: blood, obtained from a patient whose treatment included radiotherapy and nephrectomy. These receptors came from a woman aged 45-59 years with renal cell carcinoma.

The chain uses TRBV15 and TRBJ1-1; D gene unclear. Germline loops: CDR1 LNHNV, CDR2 YYDKDF (reference sequence). The CDR3 length is 13 residues. Trimming removed 8 bases at V and 1 base at J, with 11 bases between. The CDR3 reads CATWTSPNTEAFF. Here the CDR3 DNA reads TGTGCCACCTGGACCAGCCCGAACACTGAAGCTTTCTTT.

V is TRBV6-5 and J is TRBJ1-1, with D unresolved. The V gene lost 5 bases and the J gene lost 0 bases, with 10 bases spanning the gap. The CDR3 spans 14 residues. Germline CDR1 MNHEY, CDR2 SVGAGI. CDR3 sequence (DNA): TGTGCCAGCAGTACTTTCCCCATGAACACTGAAGCTTTCTTT. Translation: CASSTFPMNTEAFF.

The genes are TRBV28 and TRBJ1-1; no firm D call. V shed 5 bases and J shed 4 bases, with 2 bases lying between them. Germline V gives CDR1 MDHEN, CDR2 SYDVKM. The CDR3 totals 10 residues. The CDR3 coding sequence is TGTGCCAGCAGTCCCACTGAAGCTTTCTTT. Protein product: CASSPTEAFF. Using reference TRBV28 and TRBJ1-1 for the parts outside the CDR3, the full variable domain is DVKVTQSSRYLVKRTGEKVFLECVQDMDHENMFWYRQDPGLGLRLIYFSYDVKMKEKGDIPEGYSVSREKKERFSLILESASTNQTSMYLCASSPTEAFFGQGTRLTVV.

This clone was recorded once. The gene calls are TRBV9 and TRBJ2-3, with unresolved D. The V gene's germline CDR1 is SGDLS and CDR2 YYNGEE. The CDR3 sequence is 14 residues long. Trimming left V 0 bases short and J 4 bases short, with 9 bases between. CDR3 sequence (DNA): TGTGCCAGCAGCGTAGCCTTTGCGGCAGATACGCAGTATTTT. Its translation is CASSVAFAADTQYF.

The gene calls are TRBV2 and TRBJ2-1; D could derive from TRBD1 or TRBD2 (5 bases each). The CDR3 runs 11 residues. The germline V and J ends were trimmed by 6 bases and 8 bases, with 8 bases remaining between them. The germline CDR1 and CDR2 sequences are SNHLY and FYNNEI. The CDR3 region is CASSRDDEQFF. CDR3 in DNA: TGTGCCAGCAGCAGGGACGATGAGCAGTTCTTC.

This chain connects TRBV7-6 to TRBJ2-2; 7 nucleotides agree with TRBD2. Germline lookup yields CDR1 SGHVS and CDR2 FNYEAQ. The CDR3 sequence is 14 residues long. The V gene end was trimmed by 6 bases and the J gene end by 7 bases; junction bases not matched to a gene: 8. Here the CDR3 DNA reads TGTGCCAGCAGTCCGGGGAGGGCGGACGGGGAGCTGTTTTTT. Its translation is CASSPGRADGELFF.

This sequence joins TRBV11-2 and TRBJ2-5; D unclear. The germline V and J ends were trimmed by 4 bases and 2 bases, with 2 bases remaining between them. From germline, CDR1 is SGHAT and CDR2 FQNNGV. There are 11 residues in the CDR3. The CDR3 nucleotides are TGTGCCAGCAGCTCTCAAGAGACCCAGTACTTC. Its protein is CASSSQETQYF.

The rearrangement links TRBV27 to TRBJ2-7, with TRBD2 identical over 13 bases. The CDR3 length is 15 residues. Per germline, CDR1 MNHEY and CDR2 SMNVEV (reference sequence). The ends lost 4 bases at V and 10 bases at J; junction bases unmatched: 10. CDR3 DNA sequence: TGTGCCAGCAGTTATCGACTAGCGGGGGGAGGCGTACAGTACTTC. It specifies CASSYRLAGGGVQYF.

This rearrangement joins TRBV4-3 to TRBJ2-1; D perhaps matches TRBD2 (6 bases). The CDR3 is 17 amino acids. Trimming took 0 bases from V and 1 from J, leaving 13 bases between them. CDR1 is LGHNA, CDR2 YSLEER, per germline. The CDR3 DNA reads TGCGCCAGCAGCCAAGAGGGTAGCGGTCGATCCTACAATGAGCAGTTCTTC. It is translated as CASSQEGSGRSYNEQFF.

J is TRBJ1-2 and V is TRBV5-1; 7 positions agree with TRBD1. This CDR3 has 14 residues. J gave up 4 bases and V 4 bases, and 7 bases lay outside the gene matches. The V gene's germline CDR1 is SGHRS and CDR2 YFSETQ. CDR3 DNA: TGCGCCAGCAGCATCGGACAGGACCTCTATGGCTACACCTTC. Amino acid sequence: CASSIGQDLYGYTF. The variable domain in full, completed from reference TRBV5-1 and TRBJ1-2, reads KAGVTQTPRYLIKTRGQQVTLSCSPISGHRSVSWYQQTPGQGLQFLFEYFSETQRNKGNFPGRFSGRQFSNSRSEMNVSTLELGDSALYLCASSIGQDLYGYTFGSGTRLTVV.

This sequence joins TRBV6-5 and TRBJ1-1; TRBD1 matches 7 bases. Losses at the gene ends were 2 bases for V and 1 base for J; bases not matched to a gene: 7. Germline V gene data show CDR1 as MNHEY and CDR2 as SVGAGI. The CDR3 length is 16 residues. The CDR3 DNA reads as TGTGCCAGCAGTTACCGTCGGACAGGAGGGAACACTGAAGCTTTCTTT. As protein: CASSYRRTGGNTEAFF.

The V call is TRBV5-4, the J call TRBJ1-5; the D gene is possibly TRBD1 (5 bases). This CDR3 is built from 14 residues. Trimming took off 4 bases at V and 1 base at J, with 9 bases between the two ends. Germline CDR1 SGHNT, CDR2 YYREEE (reference sequence). The CDR3 sequence is CASSRDGSNQPQHF. CDR3 coding DNA: TGTGCCAGCAGCCGGGACGGAAGCAATCAGCCCCAGCATTTT.

The genes are TRBV15 and TRBJ1-4; 9 nucleotides line up with TRBD1. Germline V CDR1 and CDR2: LNHNV, YYDKDF (reference sequence). The CDR3 has 18 amino acids. Germline trimming cut 2 bases from V and 2 bases from J; bases unmatched to any gene: 9. The CDR3 loop is CATSRSVQGAATNEKLFF. The CDR3 bases are TGTGCCACCAGCAGATCTGTACAGGGGGCGGCTACTAATGAAAAACTGTTTTTT.

V usage is TRBV5-1 and J usage is TRBJ2-1; 7 nucleotides agree with TRBD2. This CDR3 region has 15 residues. The germline gives CDR1 SGHRS, CDR2 YFSETQ. Trimming at V came to 0 bases and at J to 8 bases, leaving 8 bases not matched to a gene. The CDR3 DNA reads as TGCGCCAGCAGCTTGGAACTAGCGCAAATCGATGAGCAGTTCTTC. Protein product: CASSLELAQIDEQFF.

Here the CDR3 reads CASSQGQYNEQFF. CDR3 sequence (DNA): TGTGCCAGCAGCCAGGGACAGTACAATGAGCAGTTCTTC. This sequence joins TRBV5-4 and TRBJ2-1; TRBD1 aligns across 7 bases. CDR3 length equals 13 residues. The V and J ends lost 4 bases and 4 bases, in that order; junction bases with no gene match: 2. Per the germline V gene, CDR1 is SGHNT and CDR2 is YYREEE (reference sequence).

The V gene is TRBV7-2, the J gene TRBJ1-2; the match to TRBD1 covers 7 bases. CDR1 and CDR2 from the germline V gene are SGHTA and FQGNSA. Unmatched junction bases numbered 8, after V lost 6 bases and J lost 4 bases. CDR3 length equals 14 residues. CDR3 sequence (DNA): TGTGCCAGCAGTACGACAGGGTCCCTCTATGGCTACACCTTC. Protein: CASSTTGSLYGYTF.

Only one count was recorded for this clone. The chain has TRBV28 and TRBJ1-5, with D maybe TRBD1 (5 bases). The germline V and J ends were trimmed by 8 bases and 1 base, with 12 bases remaining between them. Germline V gene lookup returns CDR1 MDHEN and CDR2 SYDVKM. The CDR3 spans 14 residues. In DNA form, the CDR3 reads TGTGCCAGCCGACAGTCTCTAAGCAATCAGCCCCAGCATTTT. Translated: CASRQSLSNQPQHF.

This clone occurred a few times. The gene calls are TRBV18 and TRBJ1-1, with D unclear. The CDR3 covers 14 residues. Trimming took 2 bases from V and 4 from J, leaving 11 bases between them. Germline CDR1 and CDR2: KGHSH and LQKENI. The CDR3 protein is CASSPDSPGTEAFF. The DNA for the CDR3 is TGTGCCAGCTCACCAGATTCACCAGGCACTGAAGCTTTCTTT.

V and J are TRBV18 and TRBJ1-5; no clear D gene. CDR3 size: 12 residues. The germline V gene encodes CDR1 KGHSH and CDR2 LQKENI. The V and J ends lost 3 bases and 6 bases respectively, with 6 bases between them. The CDR3 region is CASSPAGQPQHF. The DNA for the CDR3 is TGTGCCAGCTCACCGGCGGGTCAGCCCCAGCATTTT.

J is TRBJ2-7 and V is TRBV7-8; TRBD2 aligns across 14 bases. From germline, CDR1 is SGHVS and CDR2 FQNEAQ. Losses at the gene ends were 1 base for V and 2 bases for J; bases not matched to a gene: 4. The CDR3 has 17 residues. CDR3 DNA: TGTGCCAGCAGCTTAGGACTAGCGGGGGGGACTACCTACGAGCAGTACTTC. Translating it yields CASSLGLAGGTTYEQYF.

The chain is built from TRBV27 and TRBJ2-7; tentative D call: TRBD1 (5 bases). Germline loops: CDR1 MNHEY, CDR2 SMNVEV (reference sequence). The CDR3 is 12 residues long. Trimming cost V 6 bases and J 6 bases, with 12 bases left between them. CDR3: CASRPSGAEQYF. The CDR3 coding sequence is TGTGCCAGCAGACCGTCTGGGGCCGAGCAGTACTTC.

This chain connects TRBV11-1 to TRBJ2-7; unclear D gene. This CDR3 is built from 14 residues. CDR1 is SGHAT, CDR2 FQDESV, per germline (reference sequence). Trimming shortened V by 4 bases and J by 5 bases, and 15 bases separated the two germline ends. The CDR3 loop reads CASSSLVAVNEQYF. The CDR3 coding sequence is TGTGCCAGCAGCTCTCTCGTCGCAGTTAACGAGCAGTACTTC.

The chain recombines TRBV19 with TRBJ2-7; D is possibly TRBD2 (5 bases). CDR3 length: 15 amino acids. V was clipped by 6 bases and J by 2 bases, with 17 bases between them. CDR1 is LNHDA, CDR2 SQIVND, per germline (reference sequence). In DNA, the CDR3 is TGTGCCAGTAGCGCGGGCGGGTACCTACCCTACGAGCAGTACTTC. Protein product: CASSAGGYLPYEQYF.

To note about this clone: This is likely an artifact of a read error, given a far larger clone one base away. This sequence joins TRBV6-1 and TRBJ2-1; 12 bases line up with TRBD2. CDR1 is MNHNS and CDR2 is SASEGT in the germline V gene. This CDR3 comprises 19 residues. The V segment lost 3 bases and the J segment 7 bases; nucleotides outside the gene matches: 16. CDR3 DNA sequence: TGTGCCAGCAGTGATAGACTTTCAGGACTAGCGGGATTGGGAAATGAGCAGTTCTTC. Amino acids: CASSDRLSGLAGLGNEQFF.

J is TRBJ2-7 and V is TRBV5-4; D may correspond to TRBD1 or TRBD2 (5 bases each). In germline, CDR1 is SGHNT, CDR2 YYREEE (reference sequence). The CDR3 consists of 13 residues. V was clipped by 5 bases and J by 5 bases, with 14 bases between them. The CDR3 region is CASRPGPGDEQYF. The CDR3 DNA follows: TGTGCCAGCAGACCGGGACCTGGGGACGAGCAGTACTTC. Full variable domain (missing parts from reference TRBV5-4 and TRBJ2-7): ETGVTQSPTHLIKTRGQQVTLRCSSQSGHNTVSWYQQALGQGPQFIFQYYREEENGRGNFPPRFSGLQFPNYSSELNVNALELDDSALYLCASRPGPGDEQYFGPGTRLTVT.

This clone was counted once. V is TRBV28 and J is TRBJ1-1; TRBD1 matches 11 bases. Trimming at V came to 0 bases and at J to 5 bases, leaving 11 bases not matched to a gene. CDR1 and CDR2 from the germline V gene are MDHEN and SYDVKM. This CDR3 comprises 18 residues. The chain's CDR3 is CASSLWTSGQGAETEAFF. The DNA for the CDR3 is TGTGCCAGCAGTTTATGGACCTCCGGACAGGGGGCGGAAACTGAAGCTTTCTTT.

The rearrangement uses TRBV5-1 and TRBJ1-1; D remains ambiguous. Germline V CDR1 and CDR2: SGHRS, YFSETQ. This CDR3 has 13 residues. Trimming cost V 0 bases and J 7 bases, with 10 bases left between them. CDR3 protein: CASSLDRTGEAFF. The CDR3 DNA sequence: TGCGCCAGCAGCTTGGACAGAACGGGTGAAGCTTTCTTT.

V is TRBV6-5 and J is TRBJ2-7; tentatively, D is TRBD2 (7 bases). This CDR3 is built from 13 residues. Germline CDR1 and CDR2: MNHEY and SVGAGI. V was clipped by 7 bases and J by 1 base, with 11 bases between them. CDR3 sequence reads: CASTKGGSYEQYF. The CDR3 DNA follows: TGTGCCAGCACTAAGGGGGGGTCCTACGAGCAGTACTTC.

This clone was seen more than once but under ten times. The rearrangement joins TRBV6-5 to TRBJ1-1; D may be TRBD1 (5 bases). CDR3 size: 13 residues. From germline, CDR1 is MNHEY and CDR2 SVGAGI. The V and J ends lost 6 bases and 2 bases respectively, with 10 bases between them. CDR3 in DNA: TGTGCCAGCAGCCCGACAGTAAACACTGAAGCTTTCTTT. Protein product: CASSPTVNTEAFF.